The next 14 T cell receptor beta chains were all read from a single sample in a study of human T cells and chemical hapten exposure. Each CDR3 protein gets one entry after TCRdb re-called the RACE reads with MiXCR. The data hold 100,000 or so distinct CDR3 sequences, with around 35% observed a single time. Stated time point: patch test 3, about 24 weeks after DPC sensitization. Stated treatment: therapeutic diphenylcyclopropenone sensitization with weekly scalp DPC. Here the sequenced sample was whole blood, taken in connection with sensitization to the hapten diphenylcyclopropenone (DPC). The receptor source for this set is a man aged 40-49 years with alopecia areata. Some clones in this sample may be carry-over from other donors' samples.

This sequence joins TRBV28 and TRBJ2-4; D not certain. V was shortened by 6 bases and J by 0 bases, with 12 bases between the two germline ends. The length of the CDR3 is 15 residues. The germline V gene has CDR1 MDHEN and CDR2 SYDVKM. This chain's CDR3 is CASSPLILAKNIQYF. The CDR3 DNA sequence: TGTGCCAGCAGCCCTCTAATACTAGCCAAAAACATTCAGTACTTC.

The chain is built from TRBV27 and TRBJ2-1, with 7 bases fitting TRBD2. With 2 bases clipped from V and 9 bases from J, the junction kept 7 bases outside the gene matches. This CDR3 spans 14 amino acids. CDR1 MNHEY and CDR2 SMNVEV come from the germline V gene (reference sequence). The CDR3 sequence is CASSLLAARGEQFF. The CDR3 DNA reads TGTGCCAGCAGTTTACTAGCGGCGCGCGGTGAGCAGTTCTTC.

The sample holds a few counts of this clonotype. The chain is built from TRBV6-5 and TRBJ2-1; TRBD2 aligns across 10 bases. This CDR3 is 17 amino acids long. Trimming cost V 0 bases and J 6 bases; bases outside gene matches: 8. The germline V gene encodes CDR1 MNHEY and CDR2 SVGAGI. The DNA of the CDR3 is TGTGCCAGCAGTTACTCGGTCCTAGCGGGAGTCCGCAATGAGCAGTTCTTC. Translating gives CASSYSVLAGVRNEQFF.

The V gene is TRBV4-3, the J gene TRBJ1-2; tentative D call: TRBD1 (6 bases). Germline V gene data show CDR1 as LGHNA and CDR2 as YSLEER. Trimming removed 4 bases from V and 5 bases from J, with 20 bases in between. There are 16 residues in the CDR3. This CDR3 reads CASSRTTGLGGYGYTF. CDR3 bases: TGCGCCAGCAGCCGTACCACAGGGCTGGGAGGGTATGGCTACACCTTC.

V is TRBV27 and J is TRBJ1-2; 7 nucleotides line up with TRBD1. V lost 5 bases to trimming and J lost 4 bases; unmatched junction nucleotides: 7. The CDR3 is 14 residues long. The germline gives CDR1 MNHEY, CDR2 SMNVEV (reference sequence). The CDR3 loop is CASSGTGVPYGYTF. The CDR3 DNA sequence: TGTGCCAGCAGTGGTACAGGGGTTCCCTATGGCTACACCTTC.

V usage is TRBV6-5 and J usage is TRBJ1-3; D call uncertain. Per germline, CDR1 MNHEY and CDR2 SVGAGI. Between the trimmed V and J ends, which lost 8 bases and 0 bases, there was a span of 8 bases. CDR3 length: 13 amino acids. The CDR3 DNA reads TGTGCCAGCGGAAGCTCCTCTGGAAACACCATATATTTT. It specifies CASGSSSGNTIYF.

This clonotype showed up just a few times. The chain uses TRBV19 and TRBJ2-5; D tentatively reads TRBD1 or TRBD2 (6 bases each). The CDR3 has 15 residues. V was clipped by 9 bases and J by 2 bases, with 19 bases between them. Per germline, CDR1 LNHDA and CDR2 SQIVND (reference sequence). This CDR3 reads CASSSGASAQETQYF. As DNA, the CDR3 is TGTGCCAGCTCGTCAGGGGCTAGCGCGCAAGAGACCCAGTACTTC. Drawing the rest from reference TRBV19 and TRBJ2-5, the complete variable domain is DGGITQSPKYLFRKEGQNVTLSCEQNLNHDAMYWYRQDPGQGLRLIYYSQIVNDFQKGDIAEGYSVSREKKESFPLTVTSAQKNPTAFYLCASSSGASAQETQYFGPGTRLLVL.

This clonotype was counted between two and nine times. The chain carries TRBV11-2 and TRBJ2-7, with TRBD2 identical over 7 bases. Germline V CDR1 and CDR2: SGHAT, FQNNGV. There are 14 residues in the CDR3. Trimming cost V 7 bases and J 6 bases; bases outside gene matches: 12. For the CDR3, the DNA is TGTGCCAGCACTCGTCCGGGCAGGGAGGGCGAGCAGTACTTC. This translates into CASTRPGREGEQYF.

The J gene is TRBJ2-6, the V gene TRBV5-1; no clear D gene. The germline gives CDR1 SGHRS, CDR2 YFSETQ. This CDR3 is 16 amino acids long. V was cut by 4 bases and J by 1 base, with 12 bases left in between. CDR3 sequence: CASSPPHSSGANVLTF. In nucleotides, the CDR3 is TGCGCCAGCAGCCCGCCCCATAGTTCTGGGGCCAACGTCCTGACTTTC. The whole variable domain, filled in from reference TRBV5-1 and TRBJ2-6, reads KAGVTQTPRYLIKTRGQQVTLSCSPISGHRSVSWYQQTPGQGLQFLFEYFSETQRNKGNFPGRFSGRQFSNSRSEMNVSTLELGDSALYLCASSPPHSSGANVLTFGAGSRLTVL.

The chain combines TRBV12-3 or TRBV12-4 with TRBJ2-1; the D gene is possibly TRBD1 (6 bases). The CDR3 length is 12 residues. V lost 5 bases, J lost 9 bases, and 11 bases lay in between. The CDR3 DNA is TGTGCCAGCAGTCAGGGGAGAGGTGAGCAGTTCTTC. As protein: CASSQGRGEQFF.

The CDR3 region has the DNA TGCAGCGTTGTTATTAGGGGAGGAGAGACCCAGTACTTC. Its protein is CSVVIRGGETQYF. The rearrangement links TRBV29-1 to TRBJ2-5, with D tentatively TRBD2 (6 bases). V gave up 4 bases and J gave up 4 bases, with 13 bases separating them. The CDR3 runs 13 residues. Germline V lookup: CDR1 SQVTM, CDR2 ANQGSEA.

The V gene is TRBV6-1, the J gene TRBJ2-7; no clear D gene. The CDR3 consists of 12 residues. Trimming shortened V by 8 bases and J by 2 bases, and 10 bases separated the two germline ends. CDR1 is MNHNS, CDR2 SASEGT, per germline. CDR3 DNA sequence: TGTGCCAGCTCGGGTGAGGCCTACGAGCAGTACTTC. Encoded protein: CASSGEAYEQYF.

The rearrangement joins TRBV19 to TRBJ2-2; TRBD2 aligns across 8 bases. The CDR3 has 17 residues. Germline CDR1 reads LNHDA; CDR2 reads SQIVND (reference sequence). The J segment lost 7 bases and the V segment lost 3 bases, leaving 13 bases of the junction unmatched. The CDR3 nucleotides read TGTGCCAGTAGTATTCTGTCGACGGGAGGGCCTCACGGGGAGCTGTTTTTT. Protein product: CASSILSTGGPHGELFF.

A few counts support this clonotype. The chain has TRBV6-2 or TRBV6-3 and TRBJ2-1; D uncertain. CDR3 size: 16 residues. Per germline, CDR1 MNHEY and CDR2 SVGEGT. V was clipped by 5 bases and J by 3 bases, with 17 bases between them. This CDR3 is CASSDLTDLIYNEQFF. The CDR3 DNA follows: TGTGCCAGCAGTGATCTCACCGATTTAATCTACAATGAGCAGTTCTTC.